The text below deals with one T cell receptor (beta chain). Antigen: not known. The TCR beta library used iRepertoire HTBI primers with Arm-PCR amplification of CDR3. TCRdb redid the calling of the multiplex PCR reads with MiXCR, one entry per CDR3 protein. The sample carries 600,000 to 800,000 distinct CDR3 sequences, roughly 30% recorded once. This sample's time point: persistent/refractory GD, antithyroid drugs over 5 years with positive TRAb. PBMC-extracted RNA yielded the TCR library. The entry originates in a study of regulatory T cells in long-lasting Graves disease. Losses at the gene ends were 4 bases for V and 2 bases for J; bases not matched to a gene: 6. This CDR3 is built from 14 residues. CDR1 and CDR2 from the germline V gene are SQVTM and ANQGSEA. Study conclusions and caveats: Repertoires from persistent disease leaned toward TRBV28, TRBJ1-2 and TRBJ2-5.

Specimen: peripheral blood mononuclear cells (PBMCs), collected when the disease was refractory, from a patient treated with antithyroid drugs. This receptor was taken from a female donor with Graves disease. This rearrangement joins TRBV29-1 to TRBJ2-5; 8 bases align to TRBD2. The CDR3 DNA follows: TGCAGCGTTGTCCGCGGGGGGCGGCAAGAGACCCAGTACTTC. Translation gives CSVVRGGRQETQYF.